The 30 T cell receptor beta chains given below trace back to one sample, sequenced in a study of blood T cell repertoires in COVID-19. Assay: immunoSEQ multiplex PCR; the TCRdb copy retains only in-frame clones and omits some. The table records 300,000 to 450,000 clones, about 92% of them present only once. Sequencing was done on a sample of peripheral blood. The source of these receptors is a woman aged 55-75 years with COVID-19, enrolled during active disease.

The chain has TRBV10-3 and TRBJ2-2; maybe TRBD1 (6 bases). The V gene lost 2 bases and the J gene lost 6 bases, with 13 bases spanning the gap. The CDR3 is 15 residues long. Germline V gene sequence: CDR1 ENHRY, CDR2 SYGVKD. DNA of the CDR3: TGTGCCATCAGTGAGACACCCGAGGGGGCCGGGGAGCTGTTTTTT. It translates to CAISETPEGAGELFF.

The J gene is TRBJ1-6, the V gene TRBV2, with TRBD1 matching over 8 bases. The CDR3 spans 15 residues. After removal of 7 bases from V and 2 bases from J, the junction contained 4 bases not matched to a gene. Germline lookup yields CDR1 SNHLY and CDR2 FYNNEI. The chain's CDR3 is CASTPDRAYNSPLHF. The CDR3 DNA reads TGTGCCAGCACCCCGGACAGGGCCTATAATTCACCCCTCCACTTT.

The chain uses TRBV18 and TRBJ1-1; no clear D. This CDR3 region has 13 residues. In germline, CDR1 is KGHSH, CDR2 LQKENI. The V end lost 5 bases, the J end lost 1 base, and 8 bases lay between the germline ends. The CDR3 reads CASSTRSNTEAFF. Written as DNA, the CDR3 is TGTGCCAGCTCAACTCGTTCGAACACTGAAGCTTTCTTT.

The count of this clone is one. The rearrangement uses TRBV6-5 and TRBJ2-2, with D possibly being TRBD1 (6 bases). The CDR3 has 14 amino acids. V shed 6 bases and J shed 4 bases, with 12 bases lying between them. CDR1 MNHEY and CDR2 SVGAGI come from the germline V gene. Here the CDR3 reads CASSNRAGTGELFF. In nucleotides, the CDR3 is TGTGCCAGCAGCAACAGGGCAGGCACCGGGGAGCTGTTTTTT.

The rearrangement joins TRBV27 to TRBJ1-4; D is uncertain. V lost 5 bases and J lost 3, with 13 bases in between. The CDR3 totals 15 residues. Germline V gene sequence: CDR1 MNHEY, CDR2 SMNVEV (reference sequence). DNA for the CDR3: TGTGCCAGCAGTCCCAGTACCTGGCCTAATGAAAAACTGTTTTTT. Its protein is CASSPSTWPNEKLFF.

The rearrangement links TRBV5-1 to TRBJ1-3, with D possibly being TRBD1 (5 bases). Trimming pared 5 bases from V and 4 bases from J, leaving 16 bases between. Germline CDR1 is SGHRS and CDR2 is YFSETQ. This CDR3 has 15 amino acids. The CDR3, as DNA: TGCGCCAGCAGGGCTATCACAGGTTCGGGAAACACCATATATTTT. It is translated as CASRAITGSGNTIYF. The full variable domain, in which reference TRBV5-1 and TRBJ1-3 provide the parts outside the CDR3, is KAGVTQTPRYLIKTRGQQVTLSCSPISGHRSVSWYQQTPGQGLQFLFEYFSETQRNKGNFPGRFSGRQFSNSRSEMNVSTLELGDSALYLCASRAITGSGNTIYFGEGSWLTVV.

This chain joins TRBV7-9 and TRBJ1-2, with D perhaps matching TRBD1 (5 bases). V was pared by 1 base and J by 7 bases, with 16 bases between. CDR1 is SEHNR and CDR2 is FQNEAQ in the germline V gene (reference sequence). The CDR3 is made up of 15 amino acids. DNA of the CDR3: TGTGCCAGCAGCTTAGGAGTGGACACCGCAGGTGGCTACACCTTC. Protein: CASSLGVDTAGGYTF.

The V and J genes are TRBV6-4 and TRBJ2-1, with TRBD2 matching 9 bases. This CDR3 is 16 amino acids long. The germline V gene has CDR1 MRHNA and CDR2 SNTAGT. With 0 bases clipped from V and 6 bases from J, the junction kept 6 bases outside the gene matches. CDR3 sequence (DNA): TGTGCCAGCAGTGACTCCGGAGCGGGGGGTGTCAATGAGCAGTTCTTC. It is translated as CASSDSGAGGVNEQFF.

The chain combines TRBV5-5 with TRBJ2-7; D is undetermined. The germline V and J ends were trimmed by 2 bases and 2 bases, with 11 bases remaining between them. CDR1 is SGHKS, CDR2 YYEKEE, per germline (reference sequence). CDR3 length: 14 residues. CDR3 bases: TGTGCCAGCAGCTTCAGAGGTTCGGCCTACGAGCAGTACTTC. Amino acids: CASSFRGSAYEQYF.

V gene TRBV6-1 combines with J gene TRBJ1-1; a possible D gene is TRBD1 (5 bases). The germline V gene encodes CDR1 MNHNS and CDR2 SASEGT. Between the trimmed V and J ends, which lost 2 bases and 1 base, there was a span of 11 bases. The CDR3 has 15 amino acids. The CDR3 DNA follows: TGTGCCAGCAGTGAATCTTGGACACCGAACACTGAAGCTTTCTTT. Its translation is CASSESWTPNTEAFF.

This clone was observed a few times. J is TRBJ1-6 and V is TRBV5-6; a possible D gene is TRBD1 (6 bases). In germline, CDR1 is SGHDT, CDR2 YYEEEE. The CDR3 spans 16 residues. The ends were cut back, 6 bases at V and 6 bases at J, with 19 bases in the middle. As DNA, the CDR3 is TGTGCCAGCATAACACGCTGGGGGCGCGGTAATTCACCCCTCCACTTT. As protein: CASITRWGRGNSPLHF.

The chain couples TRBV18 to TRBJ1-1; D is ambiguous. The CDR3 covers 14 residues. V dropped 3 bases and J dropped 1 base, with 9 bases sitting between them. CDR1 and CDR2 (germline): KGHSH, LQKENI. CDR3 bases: TGTGCCAGCTCACCCTTCACGGGGAACACTGAAGCTTTCTTT. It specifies CASSPFTGNTEAFF. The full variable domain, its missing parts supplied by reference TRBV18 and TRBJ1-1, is NAGVMQNPRHLVRRRGQEARLRCSPMKGHSHVYWYRQLPEEGLKFMVYLQKENIIDESGMPKERFSAEFPKEGPSILRIQQVVRGDSAAYFCASSPFTGNTEAFFGQGTRLTVV.

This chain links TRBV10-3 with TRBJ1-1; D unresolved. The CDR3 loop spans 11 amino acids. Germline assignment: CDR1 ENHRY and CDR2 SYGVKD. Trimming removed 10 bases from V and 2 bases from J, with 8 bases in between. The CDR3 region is CASQENTEAFF. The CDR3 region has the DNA TGTGCCAGTCAGGAAAACACTGAAGCTTTCTTT.

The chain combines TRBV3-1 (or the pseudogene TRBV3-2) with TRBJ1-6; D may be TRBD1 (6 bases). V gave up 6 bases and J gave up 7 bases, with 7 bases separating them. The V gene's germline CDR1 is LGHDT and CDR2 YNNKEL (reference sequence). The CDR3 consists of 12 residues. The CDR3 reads CASSTGNSPLHF. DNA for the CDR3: TGTGCCAGCAGTACAGGGAATTCACCCCTCCACTTT.

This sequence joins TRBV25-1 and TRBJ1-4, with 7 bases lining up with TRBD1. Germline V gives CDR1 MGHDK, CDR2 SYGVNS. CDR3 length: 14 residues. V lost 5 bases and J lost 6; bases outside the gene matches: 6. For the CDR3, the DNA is TGTGCCAGCAGTACACAGGGGATTCATGAAAAACTGTTTTTT. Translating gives CASSTQGIHEKLFF.

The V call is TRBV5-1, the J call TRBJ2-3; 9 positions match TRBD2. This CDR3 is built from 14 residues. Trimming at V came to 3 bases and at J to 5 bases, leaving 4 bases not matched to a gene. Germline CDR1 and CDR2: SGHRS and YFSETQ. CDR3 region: CASSSGLAVDTQYF. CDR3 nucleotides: TGCGCCAGCAGCTCGGGACTAGCTGTAGATACGCAGTATTTT.

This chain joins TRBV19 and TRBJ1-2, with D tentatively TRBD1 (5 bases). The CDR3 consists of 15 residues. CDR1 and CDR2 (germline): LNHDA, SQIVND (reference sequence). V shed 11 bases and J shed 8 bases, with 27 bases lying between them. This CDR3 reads CASRRAGTLVEGYTF. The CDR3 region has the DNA TGTGCCTCCCGGCGGGCGGGGACTCTCGTGGAAGGCTACACCTTC.

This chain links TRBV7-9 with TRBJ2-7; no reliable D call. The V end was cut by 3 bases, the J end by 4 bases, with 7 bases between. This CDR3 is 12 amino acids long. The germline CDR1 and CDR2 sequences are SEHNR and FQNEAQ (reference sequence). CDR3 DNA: TGTGCCAGCAGCTTCTCCGTTTACGAGCAGTACTTC. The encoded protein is CASSFSVYEQYF.

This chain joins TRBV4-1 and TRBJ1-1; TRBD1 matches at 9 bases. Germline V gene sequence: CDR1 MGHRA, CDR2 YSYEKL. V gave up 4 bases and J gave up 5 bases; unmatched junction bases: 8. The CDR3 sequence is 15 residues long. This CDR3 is CASSREVTGGTEAFF. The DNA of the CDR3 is TGCGCCAGCAGCCGAGAGGTGACAGGGGGGACTGAAGCTTTCTTT.

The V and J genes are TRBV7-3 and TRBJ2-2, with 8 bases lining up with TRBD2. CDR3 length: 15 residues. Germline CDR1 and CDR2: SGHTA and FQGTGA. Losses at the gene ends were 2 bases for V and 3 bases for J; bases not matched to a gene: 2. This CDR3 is CASSLSRGDTGELFF. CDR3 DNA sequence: TGTGCCAGCAGCTTATCGCGGGGGGACACCGGGGAGCTGTTTTTT.

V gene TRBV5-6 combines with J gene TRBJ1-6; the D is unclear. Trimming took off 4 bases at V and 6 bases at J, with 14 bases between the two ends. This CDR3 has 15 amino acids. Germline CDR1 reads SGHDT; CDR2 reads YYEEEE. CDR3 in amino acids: CASSVWALGNSPLHF. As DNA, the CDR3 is TGTGCCAGCAGCGTGTGGGCCTTGGGTAATTCACCCCTCCACTTT.

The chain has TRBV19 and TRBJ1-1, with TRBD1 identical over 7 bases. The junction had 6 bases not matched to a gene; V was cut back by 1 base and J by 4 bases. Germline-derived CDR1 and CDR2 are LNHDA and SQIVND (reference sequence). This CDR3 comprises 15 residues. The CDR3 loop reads CASSIADRWTTEAFF. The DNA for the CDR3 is TGTGCCAGTAGTATAGCGGACAGGTGGACCACTGAAGCTTTCTTT.

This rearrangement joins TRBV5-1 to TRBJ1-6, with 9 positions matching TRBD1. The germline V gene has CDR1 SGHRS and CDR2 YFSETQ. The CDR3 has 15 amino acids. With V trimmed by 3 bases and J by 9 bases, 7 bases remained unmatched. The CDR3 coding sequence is TGCGCCAGCAGCTCACAGACAGGGGGGGGTTCACCCCTCCACTTT. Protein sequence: CASSSQTGGGSPLHF.

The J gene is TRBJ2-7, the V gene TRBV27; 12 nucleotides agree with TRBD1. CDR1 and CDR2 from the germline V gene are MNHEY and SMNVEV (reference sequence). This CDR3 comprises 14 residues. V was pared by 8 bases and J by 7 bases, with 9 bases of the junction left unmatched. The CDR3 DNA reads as TGTGCCAGCTCCCCCGGGACAGGGGGCGGTGAGCAGTACTTC. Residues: CASSPGTGGGEQYF.

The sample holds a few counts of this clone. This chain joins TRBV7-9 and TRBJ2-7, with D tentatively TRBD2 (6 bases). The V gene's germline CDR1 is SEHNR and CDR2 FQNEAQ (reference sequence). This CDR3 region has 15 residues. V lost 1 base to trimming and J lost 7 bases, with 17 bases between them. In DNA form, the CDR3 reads TGTGCCAGCAGCTTAGAATGGCGGGGTTCCTCGGAGCAGTACTTC. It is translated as CASSLEWRGSSEQYF.

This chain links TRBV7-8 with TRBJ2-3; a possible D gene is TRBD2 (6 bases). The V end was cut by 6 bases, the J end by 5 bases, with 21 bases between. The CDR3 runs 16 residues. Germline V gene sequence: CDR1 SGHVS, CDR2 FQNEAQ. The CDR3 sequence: CASSTQLGVRGDTQYF. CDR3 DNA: TGTGCCAGCAGTACTCAGCTAGGCGTGCGGGGAGATACGCAGTATTTT. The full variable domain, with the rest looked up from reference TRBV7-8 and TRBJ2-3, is GAGVSQSPRYKVAKRGQDVALRCDPISGHVSLFWYQQALGQGPEFLTYFQNEAQLDKSGLPSDRFFAERPEGSVSTLKIQRTQQEDSAVYLCASSTQLGVRGDTQYFGPGTRLTVL.

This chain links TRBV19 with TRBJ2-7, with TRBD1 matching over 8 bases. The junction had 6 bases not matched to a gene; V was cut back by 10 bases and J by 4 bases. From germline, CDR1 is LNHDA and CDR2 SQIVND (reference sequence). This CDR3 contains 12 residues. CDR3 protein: CATRDRPYEQYF. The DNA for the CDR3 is TGTGCCACCCGGGACAGGCCTTACGAGCAGTACTTC. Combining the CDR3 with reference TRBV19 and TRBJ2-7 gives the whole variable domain DGGITQSPKYLFRKEGQNVTLSCEQNLNHDAMYWYRQDPGQGLRLIYYSQIVNDFQKGDIAEGYSVSREKKESFPLTVTSAQKNPTAFYLCATRDRPYEQYFGPGTRLTVT.

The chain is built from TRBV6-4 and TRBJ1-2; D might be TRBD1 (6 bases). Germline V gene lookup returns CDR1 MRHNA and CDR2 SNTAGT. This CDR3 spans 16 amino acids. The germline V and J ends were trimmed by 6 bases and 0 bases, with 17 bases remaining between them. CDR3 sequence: CASRENPGDPNYGYTF. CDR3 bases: TGTGCCAGCAGAGAAAATCCAGGGGATCCTAACTATGGCTACACCTTC.

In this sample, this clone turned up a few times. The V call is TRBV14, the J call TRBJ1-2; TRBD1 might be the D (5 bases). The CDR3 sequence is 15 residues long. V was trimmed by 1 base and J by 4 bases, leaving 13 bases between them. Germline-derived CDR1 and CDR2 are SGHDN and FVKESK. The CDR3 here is CASSQAFAGPYGYTF. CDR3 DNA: TGTGCCAGCAGCCAAGCGTTTGCAGGGCCCTATGGCTACACCTTC.

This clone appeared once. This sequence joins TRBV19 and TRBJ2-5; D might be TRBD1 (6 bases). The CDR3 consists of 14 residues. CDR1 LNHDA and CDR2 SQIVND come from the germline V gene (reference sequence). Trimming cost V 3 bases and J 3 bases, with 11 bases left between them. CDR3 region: CASSIGAGEETQYF. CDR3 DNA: TGTGCCAGTAGTATCGGTGCAGGGGAAGAGACCCAGTACTTC. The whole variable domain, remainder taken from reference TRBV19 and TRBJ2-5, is DGGITQSPKYLFRKEGQNVTLSCEQNLNHDAMYWYRQDPGQGLRLIYYSQIVNDFQKGDIAEGYSVSREKKESFPLTVTSAQKNPTAFYLCASSIGAGEETQYFGPGTRLLVL.